The rows below give T cell receptor beta chains drawn from one sample of a study of T cell responses to AZD1222 COVID-19 vaccine. The data were produced by immunoSEQ multiplex PCR, yet TCRdb's version contains in-frame clones alone and is incomplete. The sample lists under 200,000 clones, approximately 92% occurring once. The starting material was peripheral blood, obtained 28 days after the second dose of the MenACWY control vaccine. The source is an adult who received the MenACWY meningococcal vaccine as a control. The CDR3 runs from the conserved cysteine through the conserved F or W. A D gene is named only where the DNA matches it firmly. Part of the rows lack a size; the others show once, few, many or a class for expanded clones.

v_call	d_call	clone_size	j_call	cdr3_nt	cdr3_aa
TRBV5-5	-	-	TRBJ1-2	TGTGCCAGCAGCTTGTTGGCAGCCTATGGCTACACCTTC	CASSLLAAYGYTF
TRBV7-9	-	-	TRBJ1-2	TGTGCCAGCAGCTTAGATTGGGGGGGCGACTATGGCTACACCTTC	CASSLDWGGDYGYTF
TRBV3-1/TRBV3-2	TRBD1	-	TRBJ1-1	TGTGCCAGCGGGGACAGGGTTGGCACTGAAGCTTTCTTT	CASGDRVGTEAFF
TRBV5-1	-	-	TRBJ1-1	TGCGCCAGCAGCTCTCAGGGTAGGGGGATGAACACTGAAGCTTTCTTT	CASSSQGRGMNTEAFF
TRBV7-9	-	few	TRBJ1-4	TGTGCCAGCAGCCCGGGGGATTACACTGCAACTAATGAAAAACTGTTTTTT	CASSPGDYTATNEKLFF
TRBV19	TRBD1	-	TRBJ1-1	TGTGCCAGTAGTATGGTACAGGGGTCCCATCTGGGGACTGAAGCTTTCTTT	CASSMVQGSHLGTEAFF
TRBV21-1	-	-	TRBJ1-1	TGTGCCAGCAAACAGAACACTGAAGCTTTCTTT	CASKQNTEAFF
TRBV27	-	-	TRBJ2-1	TGTGCCAGCAGTTTTAGCTCCTACAATGAGCAGTTCTTC	CASSFSSYNEQFF
TRBV5-1	-	-	TRBJ2-1	TGCGCCAGCAGCTTCGGGTCCTACAATGAGCAGTTCTTC	CASSFGSYNEQFF
TRBV28	-	once	TRBJ1-3	TGTGCCAGCAGTTTGCCGTCTCCTGGAAACACCATATATTTT	CASSLPSPGNTIYF
TRBV30	TRBD2	-	TRBJ2-7	TGTGCCTGTTCTAGCGGGCGCCTAGGGGAGCAGTACTTC	CACSSGRLGEQYF
TRBV19	-	-	TRBJ1-1	TGTGCCAGTAGTATAGTCCGACAGGTTACGAAGACTGAAGCTTTCTTT	CASSIVRQVTKTEAFF
TRBV10-2	-	-	TRBJ2-1	TGCGCCAGCGGGGCAGGAGACAATGAGCAGTTCTTC	CASGAGDNEQFF